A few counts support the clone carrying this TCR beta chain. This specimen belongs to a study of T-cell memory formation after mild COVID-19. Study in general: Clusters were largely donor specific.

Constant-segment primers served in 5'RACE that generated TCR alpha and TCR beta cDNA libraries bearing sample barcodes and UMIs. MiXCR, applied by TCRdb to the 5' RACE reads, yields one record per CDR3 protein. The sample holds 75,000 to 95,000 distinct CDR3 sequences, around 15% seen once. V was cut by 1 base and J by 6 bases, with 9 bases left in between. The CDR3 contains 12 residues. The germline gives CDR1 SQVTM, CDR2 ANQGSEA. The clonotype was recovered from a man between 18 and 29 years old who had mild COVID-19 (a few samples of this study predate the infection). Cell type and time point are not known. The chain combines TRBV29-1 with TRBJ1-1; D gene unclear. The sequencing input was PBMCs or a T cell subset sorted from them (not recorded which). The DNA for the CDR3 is TGCAGCGTTGAAGGGGGTCGGGCTGAAGCTTTCTTT. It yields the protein CSVEGGRAEAFF.